The entry below describes one T cell receptor (beta chain). This record comes from a study of T cell changes during pregnancy in multiple sclerosis. Using immunoSEQ multiplex PCR, the repertoire was profiled, and TCRdb retains in-frame clones only, with some absent. This sample has 20,000 or so clones, with 80% to 90% found just once. Trimming removed 0 bases from V and 4 bases from J; junction bases left unmatched: 4. Germline V gene lookup returns CDR1 MNHEY and CDR2 SVGAGI. The CDR3 covers 15 residues. This TCR came from a female donor in good health, enrolled as a control in a pregnancy study. The material sequenced was CD8+ T cells from peripheral blood mononuclear cells, taken after pregnancy. The chain employs TRBV6-5 and TRBJ2-7; TRBD2 matches at 9 bases. In nucleotides, the CDR3 is TGTGCCAGCAGTTACTCTGCGGGGGGGCCGTACGAGCAGTACTTC. Its protein product is CASSYSAGGPYEQYF.